Detailed here is one T cell receptor (beta chain). Trimming pared 7 bases from V and 5 bases from J, leaving 18 bases between. This CDR3 is 14 amino acids long. Germline CDR1 ENHRY, CDR2 SYGVKD. CD8 cells classed as naive were CD45RO-negative and positively selected for CCR7, excluding terminally differentiated effector memory CD45RA+ cells. This specimen comes from a study of shared clonotypes between healthy human individuals. Study information: The plates for each donor numbered three CD4 naive, three CD4 memory, two CD8 naive and one CD8 memory.

Assay: immunoSEQ multiplex PCR; the TCRdb copy retains only in-frame clones and omits some. The sample lists about 2.1 million clones; around 93% were seen once. Sequenced sample: naive CD8+ T cells from PBMCs. The chain joins TRBV10-3 to TRBJ2-7; TRBD1 is a possible D gene (7 bases). The clonotype comes from a man aged 18-30 years in good health. Some clones in this sample may be carry-over from other donors' samples. This CDR3 reads CAITEGAGTHEQYF. For the CDR3, the DNA is TGTGCCATCACGGAGGGGGCGGGGACCCACGAGCAGTACTTC.